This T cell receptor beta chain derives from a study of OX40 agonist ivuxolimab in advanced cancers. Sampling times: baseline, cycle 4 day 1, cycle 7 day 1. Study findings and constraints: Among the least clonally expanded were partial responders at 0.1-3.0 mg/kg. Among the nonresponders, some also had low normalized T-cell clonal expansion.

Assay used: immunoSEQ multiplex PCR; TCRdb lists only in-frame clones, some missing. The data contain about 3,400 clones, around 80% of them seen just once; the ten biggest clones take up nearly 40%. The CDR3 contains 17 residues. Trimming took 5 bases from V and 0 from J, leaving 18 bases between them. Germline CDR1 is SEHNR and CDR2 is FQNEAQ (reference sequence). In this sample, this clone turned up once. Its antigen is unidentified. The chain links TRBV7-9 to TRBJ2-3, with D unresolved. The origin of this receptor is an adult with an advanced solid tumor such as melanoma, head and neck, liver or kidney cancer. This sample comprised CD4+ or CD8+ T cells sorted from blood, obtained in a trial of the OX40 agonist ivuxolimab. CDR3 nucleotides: TGTGCCAGCAGCCCTACTCAGTTGCTAACTAGCACAGATACGCAGTATTTT. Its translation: CASSPTQLLTSTDTQYF.